These 5 T cell receptor beta chains share one sample of origin, sequenced in a study of T-cell memory formation after mild COVID-19. TCRdb reprocessed the 5' RACE reads via MiXCR and lists one record per CDR3 protein. The sample carries fewer than 90,000 distinct CDR3 sequences, roughly 13% recorded once. The sample was PBMCs or a T cell subset sorted from them (not recorded which). The receptors shown here come from an adult woman who had mild COVID-19 (a few samples of this study predate the infection). Cell type and time point are not known.

This clonotype was seen repeatedly, ten times or more. This sequence joins TRBV9 and TRBJ1-1; 8 nucleotides align to TRBD1. CDR1 and CDR2 (germline): SGDLS, YYNGEE. After removal of 4 bases from V and 2 bases from J, the junction contained 4 bases not matched to a gene. The CDR3 loop spans 14 amino acids. The CDR3 is CASSLGTGNTEAFF. The CDR3 coding sequence is TGTGCCAGCAGCCTCGGGACAGGCAACACTGAAGCTTTCTTT.

The J gene is TRBJ2-1, the V gene TRBV5-1; 8 positions agree with TRBD2. V gave up 0 bases and J gave up 2 bases; unmatched junction bases: 13. The germline CDR1 and CDR2 sequences are SGHRS and YFSETQ. The CDR3 has 19 amino acids. The CDR3: CASSLEWREVTLAYNEQFF. CDR3 DNA: TGCGCCAGCAGCTTGGAGTGGCGGGAGGTTACCCTTGCCTACAATGAGCAGTTCTTC. Combining the CDR3 with reference TRBV5-1 and TRBJ2-1 gives the whole variable domain KAGVTQTPRYLIKTRGQQVTLSCSPISGHRSVSWYQQTPGQGLQFLFEYFSETQRNKGNFPGRFSGRQFSNSRSEMNVSTLELGDSALYLCASSLEWREVTLAYNEQFFGPGTRLTVL.

This clonotype was seen a handful of times. The chain recombines TRBV30 with TRBJ2-5; D may match TRBD1 or TRBD2 (6 bases each). This CDR3 contains 15 residues. V lost 3 bases and J 5 bases, leaving 19 bases between the germline ends. Germline CDR1 and CDR2: GTSNPN and SVGIG (reference sequence). CDR3 in amino acids: CAWSPPRGQGETQYF. In nucleotides, the CDR3 is TGTGCCTGGAGCCCCCCTCGGGGGCAGGGGGAGACCCAGTACTTC.

V gene TRBV7-9 combines with J gene TRBJ2-7; 8 positions agree with TRBD2. This CDR3 region has 17 residues. CDR1 SEHNR and CDR2 FQNEAQ come from the germline V gene (reference sequence). V shed 1 base, J shed 6 bases, and the junction held 14 bases outside the gene matches. CDR3 nucleotide sequence: TGTGCCAGCAGCTTAGAGCCCCGAGTAGCGGGGCAGGGCGAGCAGTACTTC. As protein: CASSLEPRVAGQGEQYF.

The chain recombines TRBV9 with TRBJ1-3; 8 nucleotides match TRBD1. The germline V gene encodes CDR1 SGDLS and CDR2 YYNGEE. The CDR3 totals 16 residues. The V gene end was trimmed by 4 bases and the J gene end by 0 bases; junction bases not matched to a gene: 6. DNA for the CDR3: TGTGCCAGCAGCTTGGGAGACAGGGGCTCTGGAAACACCATATATTTT. Translating gives CASSLGDRGSGNTIYF.